These 5 T cell receptor beta chains originate from one sample sequenced in a study of blood T cell repertoires in COVID-19. Here immunoSEQ multiplex PCR was the method, and the copy in TCRdb shows in-frame clones only, minus some. The table includes tens of thousands of clones, around 89% detected once. Sequencing input: peripheral blood. Receptors were obtained from a man in his forties or fifties with COVID-19, enrolled during active disease.

The chain links TRBV6-2 or TRBV6-3 to TRBJ1-2; D remains unclear. This CDR3 is 17 amino acids long. V was clipped by 0 bases and J by 0 bases, with 14 bases between them. Germline V gives CDR1 MNHEY, CDR2 SVGEGT. The CDR3 here is CASSYSGRQPTNYGYTF. DNA for the CDR3: TGTGCCAGCAGTTACTCGGGGAGGCAGCCGACTAACTATGGCTACACCTTC.

The chain is built from TRBV27 and TRBJ2-1; 10 bases match TRBD2. The CDR3 runs to 14 residues. Trimming cost V 4 bases and J 7 bases; bases outside gene matches: 4. The germline V gene encodes CDR1 MNHEY and CDR2 SMNVEV (reference sequence). Written as DNA, the CDR3 is TGTGCCAGCAGTTCAGCGGGAGGGAGAAATGAGCAGTTCTTC. Amino acid sequence: CASSSAGGRNEQFF.

The chain couples TRBV20-1 to TRBJ2-7; 9 bases align to TRBD1. Germline V gene lookup returns CDR1 DFQATT and CDR2 SNEGSKA (reference sequence). Germline trimming cut 7 bases from V and 4 bases from J; bases unmatched to any gene: 2. The CDR3 extends over 11 amino acids. Here the CDR3 reads CSGQGGYEQYF. CDR3 DNA sequence: TGCAGTGGACAGGGGGGGTACGAGCAGTACTTC.

This chain links TRBV30 with TRBJ1-5, with a tentative D call TRBD1 (6 bases). The CDR3 has 17 residues. Germline V gene lookup returns CDR1 GTSNPN and CDR2 SVGIG (reference sequence). Trimming shortened V by 2 bases and J by 4 bases, and 21 bases separated the two germline ends. This CDR3 is CAWSLGLTGFGNQPQHF. For the CDR3, the DNA is TGTGCCTGGAGTTTGGGCCTTACAGGGTTTGGAAATCAGCCCCAGCATTTT.

This clone was picked up one time. V gene TRBV2 combines with J gene TRBJ2-2; 13 nucleotides line up with TRBD2. J gave up 7 bases and V 6 bases, and 8 bases lay outside the gene matches. The CDR3 runs to 16 residues. Germline V gene lookup returns CDR1 SNHLY and CDR2 FYNNEI. The CDR3 region is CASRELAGGRDGELFF. CDR3 DNA: TGTGCCAGCAGGGAACTAGCGGGGGGGCGTGACGGGGAGCTGTTTTTT.